The rows below give T cell receptor beta chains drawn from one sample of a study of T cell responses to AZD1222 COVID-19 vaccine. Clones were sequenced by immunoSEQ multiplex PCR, and TCRdb holds only the in-frame ones, with some missing. The sample has 140,000 or so clones, about nine tenths seen once. The sequencing used peripheral blood, collected 28 days after the second AZD1222 dose. These receptors came from an adult who received the AZD1222 COVID-19 vaccine. Both conserved end residues are trimmed from each CDR3.

V gene | CDR3 protein
TRBV7-9 | ASSLNAGVEKLF
TRBV2 | ASSSDRGPNQPQH
TRBV29-1 | SANPRDSPYEQY
TRBV7-2 | ASSFTKRSNTEAF
TRBV6-5 | ASKAGDYGYT
TRBV13 | ASSLNGPNTEAF
TRBV6-5 | ASSYGYNEQF
TRBV19 | ASKGLDTSGANVLT
TRBV2 | ASITPRSGAYEQY
TRBV11-2 | ASSLEGNRNSGNTIY
TRBV29-1 | SVGTGFKDTQY
TRBV18 | ASSPGRENTEAF
TRBV5-1 | ASSLTGEGTDTQY
TRBV7-9 | ASSRQRQGDYGYT
TRBV9 | ASSAGGAPETQY
TRBV2 | ASSGTGLRYT
TRBV2 | ASSPQGRNNYGYT
TRBV5-1 | ASSFGDRGSGYT
TRBV29-1 | SVLFSGRDTEAF
TRBV2 | ASSEEGGSNQPQH
TRBV19 | ASSIGTLSSYEQY
TRBV6-1 | ASSEVAHRDLDEKLF
TRBV4-2 | ASSQPPLEQY
TRBV9 | ASSVGTVTSTDTQY
TRBV6-5 | ASSRPRGNSPLH
TRBV29-1 | SVRALRNTEAF
TRBV7-9 | ASSPPGRGGMNTEAF
TRBV9 | ASSVVGGSSYNEQF
TRBV5-6 | ASSRGRALSGNTIY
TRBV27 | ASSTGGREAF
TRBV9 | ASSGSGTSYNEQF
TRBV5-5 | ASSLVHSNQPQH
TRBV11-2 | ASSSVGSSGNTIY